Presented here are 24 T cell receptor beta chains from one specimen sequenced in a study of breast tumors, draining lymph nodes, adjacent tissues. TCRdb redid the calling of the multiplex PCR reads with MiXCR, one entry per CDR3 protein. The table records 6,500 to 7,500 distinct CDR3 sequences, approximately 41% of them present only once. Sequencing was done on a sample of tumor-adjacent breast tissue. These receptor sequences come from a female donor with breast cancer. Some clones in this sample may be carry-over from other donors' samples.

V gene TRBV4-1 combines with J gene TRBJ2-1, with no clear D. This CDR3 is built from 15 residues. Germline loops: CDR1 MGHRA, CDR2 YSYEKL. V gave up 1 base and J gave up 3 bases, with 10 bases separating them. In nucleotides, the CDR3 is TGCGCCAGCAGCCAAGGGCAGGCCGTCTACAATGAGCAGTTCTTC. It specifies CASSQGQAVYNEQFF.

V gene TRBV30 combines with J gene TRBJ2-7; TRBD1 aligns across 7 bases. The germline gives CDR1 GTSNPN, CDR2 SVGIG (reference sequence). The length of the CDR3 is 13 residues. With 1 base clipped from V and 3 bases from J, the junction kept 3 bases outside the gene matches. CDR3 amino acids: CAWSAGTDYEQYF. The CDR3, as DNA: TGTGCCTGGAGTGCCGGGACAGACTACGAGCAGTACTTC.

Remarks on this clonotype: Likely a read error: the CDR3 ends without its conserved phenylalanine or tryptophan. V gene TRBV5-6 combines with J gene TRBJ1-2; D is ambiguous. V gave up 4 bases and J gave up 0 bases, with 16 bases separating them. This CDR3 comprises 16 residues. CDR1 is SGHDT and CDR2 is YYEEEE in the germline V gene. The CDR3 coding sequence is TGTGCCAGCAGCCTTCTATACTCCTTAGCTAACTATGGCTACACCTCC. This codes for CASSLLYSLANYGYTS.

Notes on this clonotype: The final CDR3 position lacks the conserved phenylalanine or tryptophan, pointing to a likely read error. This CDR3 reads CAWSLGQPNSPLHL. The CDR3 DNA reads as TGTGCCTGGAGTCTAGGACAGCCGAATTCACCTCTCCACCTT. The rearrangement links TRBV30 to TRBJ1-6; TRBD1 is a possible D gene (6 bases). This CDR3 is 14 amino acids long. Germline CDR1 reads GTSNPN; CDR2 reads SVGIG (reference sequence).

This clonotype was seen a single time. The V and J genes are TRBV5-1 and TRBJ2-7; TRBD1 matches at 9 bases. This CDR3 region has 14 residues. V shed 5 bases and J 7 bases; nucleotides not matched to a gene: 10. CDR1 and CDR2 (germline): SGHRS, YFSETQ. The CDR3 DNA reads TGCGCCAGCAGAACGACAGGGGGGGCGTTTGAGCAGTACTTC. It encodes CASRTTGGAFEQYF.

This clonotype occurred many times. This CDR3 is CASSLRTSGYTDTQYF. CDR3 bases: TGTGCCAGCAGCTTGCGGACTAGCGGGTACACAGATACGCAGTATTTT. This chain joins TRBV5-6 and TRBJ2-3; 11 positions match TRBD2. The CDR3 covers 16 residues. J lost 2 bases, V lost 1 base, and 3 bases had no gene match. CDR1 is SGHDT, CDR2 YYEEEE, per germline. Full variable domain (missing parts from reference TRBV5-6 and TRBJ2-3): DAGVTQSPTHLIKTRGQQVTLRCSPKSGHDTVSWYQQALGQGPQFIFQYYEEEERQRGNFPDRFSGHQFPNYSSELNVNALLLGDSALYLCASSLRTSGYTDTQYFGPGTRLTVL.

By frequency in the sample, this clonotype is medium-sized (0.01 to 0.1%). The rearrangement uses TRBV4-3 and TRBJ1-2; D is ambiguous. V was shortened by 0 bases and J by 5 bases, with 7 bases between the two germline ends. The germline CDR1 and CDR2 sequences are LGHNA and YSLEER. The CDR3 spans 13 residues. The chain's CDR3 is CASSQDVGYGYTF. CDR3 DNA sequence: TGCGCCAGCAGCCAAGATGTTGGGTATGGCTACACCTTC.

This clonotype was counted ten times or more. The V gene is TRBV11-3, the J gene TRBJ2-2, with D possibly being TRBD1 (7 bases). Germline V gives CDR1 SGHNT, CDR2 YENEEA. The V gene lost 8 bases and the J gene lost 7 bases, with 17 bases spanning the gap. The CDR3 contains 14 residues. CDR3 amino acids: CASGRTGLLGELFF. Here the CDR3 DNA reads TGTGCCAGCGGCAGGACAGGACTACTCGGGGAGCTGTTTTTT.

By its share, this clonotype is medium-sized. Here the CDR3 reads CSAQPTGSYYEQYF. In DNA form, the CDR3 reads TGCAGTGCTCAGCCGACAGGATCCTACTACGAGCAGTACTTC. The rearrangement joins TRBV20-1 to TRBJ2-7; perhaps TRBD1 as D (6 bases). Trimming pared 5 bases from V and 3 bases from J, leaving 17 bases between. The germline gives CDR1 DFQATT, CDR2 SNEGSKA (reference sequence). The length of the CDR3 is 14 residues.

By share, this clonotype ranks as medium-sized (0.01 to 0.1%). The rearrangement links TRBV4-3 to TRBJ1-3, with D hard to call. Per germline, CDR1 LGHNA and CDR2 YSLEER. The length of the CDR3 is 13 residues. With 1 base removed from V and 2 bases from J, the gap between germline ends came to 3 bases. The CDR3 DNA sequence: TGCGCCAGCAGCCAAGGGCCTGGAAACACCATATATTTT. Translating gives CASSQGPGNTIYF.

In its sample, this clonotype ranks as medium-sized (0.01 to 0.1%). The J gene is TRBJ2-1, the V gene TRBV20-1; TRBD2 might be the D (6 bases). This CDR3 is built from 15 residues. CDR1 and CDR2 (germline): DFQATT, SNEGSKA (reference sequence). Deletions cut 4 bases from V and 10 bases from J, with 23 bases between. CDR3 sequence (DNA): TGCAGTGCTACGTCGGACTACCCTCCCACTAGGGAGCAGTTCTTC. Protein sequence: CSATSDYPPTREQFF.

This clonotype rates as medium-sized. The chain combines TRBV20-1 with TRBJ2-1; TRBD2 matches 10 bases. Germline V gene lookup returns CDR1 DFQATT and CDR2 SNEGSKA (reference sequence). There are 14 residues in the CDR3. With 4 bases clipped from V and 13 bases from J, the junction kept 13 bases outside the gene matches. CDR3 sequence: CSATPLRAGGNQFF. The CDR3 coding sequence is TGCAGTGCTACTCCCCTCCGAGCGGGAGGGAACCAGTTCTTC.

This clonotype was seen once. The chain is built from TRBV7-3 and TRBJ2-3, with TRBD1 matching 8 bases. The CDR3 covers 14 residues. CDR1 is SGHTA, CDR2 FQGTGA, per germline. V gave up 5 bases and J gave up 1 base; unmatched junction bases: 2. CDR3 in DNA: TGTGCCAGCAGCCAGACAGGGGGCACAGATACGCAGTATTTT. This encodes CASSQTGGTDTQYF. The full variable domain, rest sourced from reference TRBV7-3 and TRBJ2-3, is GAGVSQTPSNKVTEKGKYVELRCDPISGHTALYWYRQSLGQGPEFLIYFQGTGAADDSGLPNDRFFAVRPEGSVSTLKIQRTERGDSAVYLCASSQTGGTDTQYFGPGTRLTVL.

This clonotype is medium-sized. This chain joins TRBV5-1 and TRBJ2-3; TRBD2 might be the D (5 bases). Germline CDR1 is SGHRS and CDR2 is YFSETQ. This CDR3 comprises 14 residues. The V end lost 2 bases, the J end lost 0 bases, and 7 bases lay between the germline ends. CDR3 loop: CASSLAESTDTQYF. In DNA, the CDR3 is TGCGCCAGCAGCTTAGCGGAAAGCACAGATACGCAGTATTTT.

The V call is TRBV10-2, the J call TRBJ2-1; D is undetermined. The CDR3 is 14 amino acids. CDR1 is WSHSY, CDR2 SAAADI, per germline. The V end lost 4 bases, the J end lost 4 bases, and 11 bases lay between the germline ends. CDR3 in DNA: TGCGCCAGCAGTGTCAGGATGGGTTACAATGAGCAGTTCTTC. It codes for CASSVRMGYNEQFF.

This clonotype was seen repeatedly, ten times or more. The chain couples TRBV7-9 to TRBJ2-1, with 12 bases identical to TRBD2. J was trimmed by 9 bases and V by 0 bases; bases with no gene match: 9. The CDR3 length is 17 residues. Germline lookup yields CDR1 SEHNR and CDR2 FQNEAQ (reference sequence). In nucleotides, the CDR3 is TGTGCCAGCAGCTTAGCTCTTCGGACTAGCGGGATTAGTGAGCAGTTCTTC. Its protein product is CASSLALRTSGISEQFF. The full variable domain, rest sourced from reference TRBV7-9 and TRBJ2-1, is DTGVSQNPRHKITKRGQNVTFRCDPISEHNRLYWYRQTLGQGPEFLTYFQNEAQLEKSRLLSDRFSAERPKGSFSTLEIQRTEQGDSAMYLCASSLALRTSGISEQFFGPGTRLTVL.

This chain links TRBV10-3 with TRBJ1-2; D call uncertain. V dropped 3 bases and J dropped 0 bases, with 8 bases sitting between them. Germline CDR1 is ENHRY and CDR2 is SYGVKD. The CDR3 length is 14 residues. CDR3 nucleotide sequence: TGTGCCATCAGTGATACTGACACTAACTATGGCTACACCTTC. Protein: CAISDTDTNYGYTF.

This rearrangement joins TRBV10-3 to TRBJ1-5; tentative D call: TRBD1 (6 bases). The length of the CDR3 is 14 residues. The germline V gene has CDR1 ENHRY and CDR2 SYGVKD. V was cut by 4 bases and J by 5 bases, with 12 bases left in between. The CDR3 spells CAISAGGADQPQHF. As DNA, the CDR3 is TGTGCCATCAGTGCGGGGGGCGCGGATCAGCCCCAGCATTTT.

This clonotype was recorded once. A clone one base away is much larger, so this may be a read error. The chain recombines TRBV18 with TRBJ2-2, with D tentatively TRBD1 or TRBD2 (5 bases each). CDR3 length: 17 amino acids. The germline V gene has CDR1 KGHSH and CDR2 LQKENI. DNA for the CDR3: TGTGCCAGCTCACCGGGGTCTGTCTGGCAAGGGACCGGGGCGCTGTTTTTT. Its translation: CASSPGSVWQGTGALFF.

This clonotype is medium-sized by share. The chain couples TRBV29-1 to TRBJ1-6, with a tentative D call TRBD1 (5 bases). There are 13 residues in the CDR3. Per the germline V gene, CDR1 is SQVTM and CDR2 is ANQGSEA. Trimming removed 6 bases from V and 10 bases from J, with 16 bases in between. In DNA form, the CDR3 reads TGCAGCGTCTCAGACGGGGGTGGGTCACCCCTCCACTTT. This gives the protein CSVSDGGGSPLHF.

V usage is TRBV9 and J usage is TRBJ1-6; 9 nucleotides agree with TRBD1. Germline V lookup: CDR1 SGDLS, CDR2 YYNGEE. V was clipped by 4 bases and J by 10 bases; unmatched bases: 9. The length of the CDR3 is 15 residues. The CDR3, as DNA: TGTGCCAGCAGCATACAGGGGGCGCGGGGATCACCCCTCCACTTT. It encodes CASSIQGARGSPLHF.

This clonotype appeared a few times. The chain carries TRBV6-6 and TRBJ1-1; tentatively, D is TRBD1 (6 bases). Looked up from germline, CDR1 is MNHNY and CDR2 is SVGAGI (reference sequence). The CDR3 contains 18 residues. V lost 0 bases and J 0 bases, leaving 17 bases between the germline ends. The CDR3 protein is CASSYSTEPQGMNTEAFF. CDR3 nucleotide sequence: TGTGCCAGCAGTTACTCGACAGAGCCCCAGGGGATGAACACTGAAGCTTTCTTT.

This rearrangement joins TRBV5-1 to TRBJ2-1; a possible D gene is TRBD2 (6 bases). CDR1 and CDR2 (germline): SGHRS, YFSETQ. V gave up 1 base and J gave up 3 bases, with 14 bases separating them. The length of the CDR3 is 16 residues. The CDR3 loop is CASSLTSWQFYNEQFF. The CDR3 DNA follows: TGCGCCAGCAGCTTGACTAGCTGGCAATTCTACAATGAGCAGTTCTTC.

This clonotype was detected many times. The chain has TRBV28 and TRBJ2-3, with D possibly matching TRBD2 (5 bases). Trimming left V 5 bases short and J 0 bases short, with 18 bases between. This CDR3 has 17 residues. Germline loops: CDR1 MDHEN, CDR2 SYDVKM. CDR3 amino acids: CASSSPGLNPSTDTQYF. CDR3 nucleotide sequence: TGTGCCAGCAGTAGCCCTGGACTGAATCCTAGCACAGATACGCAGTATTTT.